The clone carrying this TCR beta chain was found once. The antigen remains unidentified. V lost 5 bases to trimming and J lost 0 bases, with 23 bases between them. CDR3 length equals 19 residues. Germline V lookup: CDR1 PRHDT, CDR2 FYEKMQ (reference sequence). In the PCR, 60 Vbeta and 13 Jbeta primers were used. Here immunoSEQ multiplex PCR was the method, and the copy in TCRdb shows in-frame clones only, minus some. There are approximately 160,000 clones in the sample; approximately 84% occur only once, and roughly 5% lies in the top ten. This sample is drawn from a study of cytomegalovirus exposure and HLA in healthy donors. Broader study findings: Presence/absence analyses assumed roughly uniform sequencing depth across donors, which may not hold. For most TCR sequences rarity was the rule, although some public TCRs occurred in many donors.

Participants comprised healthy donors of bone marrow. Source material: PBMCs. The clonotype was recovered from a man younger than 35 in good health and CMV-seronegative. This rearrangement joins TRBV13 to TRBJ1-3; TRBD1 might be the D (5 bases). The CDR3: CASSGRQTLWDSSGNTIYF. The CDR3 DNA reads TGTGCCAGCAGCGGCCGACAGACGCTCTGGGATAGCTCTGGAAACACCATATATTTT.